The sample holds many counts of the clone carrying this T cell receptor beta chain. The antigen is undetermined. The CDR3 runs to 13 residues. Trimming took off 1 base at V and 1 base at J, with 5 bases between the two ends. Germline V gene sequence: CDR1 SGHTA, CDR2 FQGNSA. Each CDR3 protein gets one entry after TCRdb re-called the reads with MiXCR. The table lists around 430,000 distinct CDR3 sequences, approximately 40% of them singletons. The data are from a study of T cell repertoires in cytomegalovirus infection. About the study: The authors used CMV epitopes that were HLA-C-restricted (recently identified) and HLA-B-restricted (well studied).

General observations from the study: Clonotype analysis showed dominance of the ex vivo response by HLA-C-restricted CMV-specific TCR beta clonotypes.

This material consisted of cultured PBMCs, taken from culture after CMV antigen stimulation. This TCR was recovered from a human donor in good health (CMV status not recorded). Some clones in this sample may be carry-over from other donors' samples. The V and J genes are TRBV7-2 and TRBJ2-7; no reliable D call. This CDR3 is CASSLVPSYEQYF. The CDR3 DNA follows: TGTGCCAGCAGCTTAGTCCCTTCCTACGAGCAGTACTTC.